A selection of T cell receptor beta chains follows, all from one sample in a study of blood T cell repertoires in COVID-19. Profiling relied on immunoSEQ multiplex PCR, and the TCRdb table lists in-frame clones only, not all of them. Here the sample spans about 210,000 clones, more than 85% being singletons. Sequencing was carried out using peripheral blood. The receptor set was obtained from a middle-aged man with acute or convalescent COVID-19. The CDR3 runs from the conserved cysteine through the conserved F or W. The D gene is left open where the match is weak. Some rows mark clone size as missing; the rest say once, few, many or name a class of expanded clone.

v_call: TRBV7-6
clone_size: NA
d_call: NA
j_call: TRBJ2-7
cdr3_aa: CASSLRQGMAREQYF

v_call: TRBV3-1/TRBV3-2
clone_size: NA
d_call: NA
j_call: TRBJ2-2
cdr3_aa: CANSQGSIPPGELFF

v_call: TRBV5-1
clone_size: NA
d_call: TRBD1
j_call: TRBJ1-6
cdr3_aa: CASSIGTVNSPLHF

v_call: TRBV2
clone_size: NA
d_call: TRBD1
j_call: TRBJ1-1
cdr3_aa: CASSRQGGNTEAFF

v_call: TRBV29-1
clone_size: NA
d_call: NA
j_call: TRBJ2-3
cdr3_aa: CSVVIAGQTDTQYF

v_call: TRBV5-1
clone_size: NA
d_call: NA
j_call: TRBJ2-1
cdr3_aa: CASSLGRDNEQFF

v_call: TRBV6-2/TRBV6-3
clone_size: once
d_call: NA
j_call: TRBJ1-1
cdr3_aa: CASSYPAGEAFF

v_call: TRBV7-2
clone_size: NA
d_call: TRBD1
j_call: TRBJ1-3
cdr3_aa: CASSTDRASGNTIYF

v_call: TRBV5-1
clone_size: NA
d_call: TRBD2
j_call: TRBJ2-3
cdr3_aa: CASSAGLATSTDTQYF

v_call: TRBV5-1
clone_size: NA
d_call: TRBD2
j_call: TRBJ2-1
cdr3_aa: CASSRTSSYNEQFF

v_call: TRBV4-1
clone_size: NA
d_call: NA
j_call: TRBJ2-3
cdr3_aa: CASSLLGTSEDTQYF

v_call: TRBV6-6
clone_size: NA
d_call: NA
j_call: TRBJ2-7
cdr3_aa: CASSGWTLSYEQYF

v_call: TRBV27
clone_size: once
d_call: NA
j_call: TRBJ2-7
cdr3_aa: CASRKTGERYEQYF

v_call: TRBV13
clone_size: NA
d_call: NA
j_call: TRBJ2-6
cdr3_aa: CASSPQSGANVLTF

v_call: TRBV28
clone_size: NA
d_call: TRBD2
j_call: TRBJ2-7
cdr3_aa: CASSPTSGRRAYEQYF

v_call: TRBV5-4
clone_size: once
d_call: TRBD2
j_call: TRBJ2-7
cdr3_aa: CASSSGLAGSSYEQYF

v_call: TRBV27
clone_size: NA
d_call: TRBD1
j_call: TRBJ1-5
cdr3_aa: CASSPDRDPIQPQHF

v_call: TRBV14
clone_size: NA
d_call: NA
j_call: TRBJ1-2
cdr3_aa: CASSGQGYGYTF

v_call: TRBV11-2
clone_size: NA
d_call: TRBD1
j_call: TRBJ2-7
cdr3_aa: CASSLVGQGVDEQYF

v_call: TRBV6-4
clone_size: NA
d_call: TRBD2
j_call: TRBJ2-1
cdr3_aa: CASSRAPLAGERGEQFF